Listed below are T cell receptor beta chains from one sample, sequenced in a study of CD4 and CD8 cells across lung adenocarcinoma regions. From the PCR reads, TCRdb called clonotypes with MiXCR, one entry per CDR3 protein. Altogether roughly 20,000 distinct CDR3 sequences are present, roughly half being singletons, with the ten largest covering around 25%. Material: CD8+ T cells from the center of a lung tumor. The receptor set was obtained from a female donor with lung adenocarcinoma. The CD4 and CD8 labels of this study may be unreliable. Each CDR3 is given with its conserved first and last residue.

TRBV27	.	CGSAGGQGKNMQYF
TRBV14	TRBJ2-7	CASSQDLDYEQYF
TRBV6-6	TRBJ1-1	CASSHRTLGTEAFF
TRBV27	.	CASGQRVGLQDTQYF
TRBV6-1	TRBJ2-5	CGGGGGSGDQEIQYF
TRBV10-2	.	CASSDPQGGEQYF
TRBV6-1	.	CASTAGGYTEQFF
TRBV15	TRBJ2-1	CATSRGRGSSYNEQFF
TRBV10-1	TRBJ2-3	CASSERGEGTDTQYF
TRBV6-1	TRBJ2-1	CGRGLGGRGQDTQYF
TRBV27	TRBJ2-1	CASRKMSSSYNEQFF
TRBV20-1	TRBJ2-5	CSATTGYYNEQYF
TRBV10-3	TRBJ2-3	CAIGTGHEDTQYF
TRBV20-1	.	CSARDLGLVTGTQYF
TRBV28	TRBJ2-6	CAGRGVSGTNTQYF
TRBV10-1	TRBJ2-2	CASSDGTYGELFF
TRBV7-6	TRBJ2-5	CASSLVGTGETQYF
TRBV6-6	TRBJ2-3	CATQPPGTTDTQYF
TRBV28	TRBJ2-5	CASNLWGSHAWVETQYF
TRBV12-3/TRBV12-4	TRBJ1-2	CASSLGRDYGYTF
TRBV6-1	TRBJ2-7	CASSEPGQGSYEQYF
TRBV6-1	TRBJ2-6	CASSEAPQQGTLTF
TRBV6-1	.	CASMTPGLAGHEQYF
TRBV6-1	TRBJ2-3	CASSVTPVGRGGSGQDTQYF
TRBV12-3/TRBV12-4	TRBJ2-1	CASSPYGVNEQFF
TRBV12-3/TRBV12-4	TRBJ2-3	CASSPKGTDTQYF
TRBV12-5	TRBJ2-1	CASGLTGNEQFF
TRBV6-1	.	CCGGEGAGGPDTQYF
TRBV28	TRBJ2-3	CASSPGGATGTDTQYF
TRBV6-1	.	CASSEDTGGEKDTQYF
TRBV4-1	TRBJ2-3	CASSPVVAGRQPDTQYF
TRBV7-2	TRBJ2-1	CASSSGPGLAGGEAEYF
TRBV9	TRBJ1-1	CASSETRPGPGLNTEAFF
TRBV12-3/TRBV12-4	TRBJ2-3	CASSLVRGSTDTQYF
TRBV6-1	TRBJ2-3	CASRVATGELYF
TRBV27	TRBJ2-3	CGSRPGVGVKDTQYF
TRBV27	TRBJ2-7	CASSSQGSRIYEQYF
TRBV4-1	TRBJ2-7	CASSQQERGRGYEQYF
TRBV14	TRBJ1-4	CASSRSLRATNEKLFF
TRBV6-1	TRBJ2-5	CASSEGGVAGDPDTQYF
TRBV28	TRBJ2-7	CASSSPAGTNEQYF
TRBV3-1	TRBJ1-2	CASSQRSRGWNRGYTF
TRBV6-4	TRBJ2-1	CASSDGDGRAEQFF
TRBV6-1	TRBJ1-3	CASSEGTDGNTIYF
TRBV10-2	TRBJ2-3	CARGLGGKSIQYF